The clone carrying this TCR beta chain was counted at least ten times. What it recognizes is unknown. This CDR3 contains 13 residues. CDR1 and CDR2 (germline): SGHAT, FQNNGV. Between the trimmed V and J ends, which lost 3 bases and 5 bases, there was a span of 10 bases. Each TCR cDNA molecule carried a unique molecular identifier. TCRdb re-called the 5' RACE reads with MiXCR, one entry per CDR3 protein. The sample records some 3,500 distinct CDR3 sequences, approximately 5% being singletons. Time point specified: sample taken at primary tumor resection. This specimen belongs to a study of spatial heterogeneity in lung cancer. Whole-study findings and limits: Numbers of ubiquitous and regional expanded TCRs tracked ubiquitous and regional nonsynonymous mutation counts, respectively. Mutation counts in tumors were tracked by counts of expanded intratumoral alpha and beta TCRs.

The clonotype originates from a female donor with early-stage non-small cell lung cancer. The sample here was lung tumor tissue, taken at surgery. V gene TRBV11-2 combines with J gene TRBJ2-5, with D possibly TRBD2 on 6 matching bases. CDR3 residues: CASSLPGRETQYF. In DNA form, the CDR3 reads TGTGCCAGCAGCTTGCCGGGGAGGGAGACCCAGTACTTC.